This is a list of T cell receptor beta chains from one sample in a study of blood T cell repertoires in COVID-19. Libraries were prepared by immunoSEQ multiplex PCR; TCRdb keeps only in-frame clonotypes and omits some of them. The sample carries over 55,000 clones, over 80% recorded once. Sequenced input: peripheral blood. The source is a man aged 50 or older with active COVID-19. Both conserved end residues are part of each CDR3. D genes are given only for firm matches. Clone sizes are given selectively: once, few, many, or a class where the clone is expanded.

cdr3_aa: CASSLSHRELFF
cdr3_nt: TGTGCCAGCAGCTTGAGCCACCGGGAGCTGTTTTTT
j_call: TRBJ2-2
d_call: .
clone_size: .
v_call: TRBV11-3

cdr3_aa: CASSIDRGLTIPQHF
cdr3_nt: TGTGCCAGTAGTATCGACAGGGGGCTAACGATTCCCCAGCATTTT
j_call: TRBJ1-5
d_call: TRBD1
clone_size: .
v_call: TRBV19

cdr3_aa: CASSLEESSYNEQFF
cdr3_nt: TGTGCCAGCAGCTTGGAGGAGAGCTCCTACAATGAGCAGTTCTTC
j_call: TRBJ2-1
d_call: .
clone_size: .
v_call: TRBV5-4

cdr3_aa: CASSRTGGVGEKLFF
cdr3_nt: TGTGCCAGCAGTCGGACAGGGGGCGTCGGTGAAAAACTGTTTTTT
j_call: TRBJ1-4
d_call: TRBD1
clone_size: .
v_call: TRBV6-2/TRBV6-3

cdr3_aa: CASSLPTSGKGNTGELFF
cdr3_nt: TGTGCCAGCAGTCTTCCCACCTCAGGGAAGGGAAACACCGGGGAGCTGTTTTTT
j_call: TRBJ2-2
d_call: .
clone_size: .
v_call: TRBV27

cdr3_aa: CASSLVLSGRTYEQYF
cdr3_nt: TGTGCCAGCAGCCTCGTACTTAGCGGGAGGACCTACGAGCAGTACTTC
j_call: TRBJ2-7
d_call: TRBD2
clone_size: .
v_call: TRBV11-2

cdr3_aa: CAIRTEDTQYF
cdr3_nt: TGTGCCATCAGGACAGAAGATACGCAGTATTTT
j_call: TRBJ2-3
d_call: .
clone_size: .
v_call: TRBV10-3

cdr3_aa: CASSEGGGTNEKLFF
cdr3_nt: TGCGCCAGCAGCGAAGGAGGGGGCACTAATGAAAAACTGTTTTTT
j_call: TRBJ1-4
d_call: TRBD1
clone_size: .
v_call: TRBV5-1

cdr3_aa: CASSPPPGLANPQETQYF
cdr3_nt: TGTGCCAGCTCACCACCTCCGGGACTAGCGAATCCTCAAGAGACCCAGTACTTC
j_call: TRBJ2-5
d_call: TRBD2
clone_size: .
v_call: TRBV18

cdr3_aa: CASSLVGGYGYTF
cdr3_nt: TGTGCCAGCAGTTTAGTGGGAGGCTATGGCTACACCTTC
j_call: TRBJ1-2
d_call: .
clone_size: .
v_call: TRBV27

cdr3_aa: CASTPLLGGGNTEAFF
cdr3_nt: TGTGCCAGTACCCCCTTATTGGGGGGAGGGAACACTGAAGCTTTCTTT
j_call: TRBJ1-1
d_call: .
clone_size: many
v_call: TRBV19

cdr3_aa: CASSDFSVSAQYF
cdr3_nt: TGTGCCAGCAGCGATTTTAGCGTTTCCGCGCAGTATTTT
j_call: TRBJ2-3
d_call: .
clone_size: .
v_call: TRBV5-8

cdr3_aa: CAISASGGTNEKLFF
cdr3_nt: TGTGCCATCAGTGCTTCAGGGGGAACTAATGAAAAACTGTTTTTT
j_call: TRBJ1-4
d_call: TRBD1
clone_size: .
v_call: TRBV10-3

cdr3_aa: CASSLAFGGTPYEQYF
cdr3_nt: TGTGCCAGCAGCTTAGCGTTCGGCGGAACCCCCTACGAGCAGTACTTC
j_call: TRBJ2-7
d_call: .
clone_size: .
v_call: TRBV7-2

cdr3_aa: CATSALDTQSNQPQHF
cdr3_nt: TGTGCCACCAGTGCCTTGGACACTCAGTCCAATCAGCCCCAGCATTTT
j_call: TRBJ1-5
d_call: .
clone_size: .
v_call: TRBV24-1

cdr3_aa: CSVGQKNTEAFF
cdr3_nt: TGCAGCGTTGGACAGAAGAACACTGAAGCTTTCTTT
j_call: TRBJ1-1
d_call: .
clone_size: .
v_call: TRBV29-1

cdr3_aa: CASSLRGPNQPQHF
cdr3_nt: TGTGCCAGCAGCTTAAGAGGTCCCAATCAGCCCCAGCATTTT
j_call: TRBJ1-5
d_call: .
clone_size: once
v_call: TRBV11-3

cdr3_aa: CASSTTGILGGYTF
cdr3_nt: TGTGCCAGCAGTACGACAGGGATCCTCGGGGGCTACACCTTC
j_call: TRBJ1-2
d_call: TRBD1
clone_size: .
v_call: TRBV6-5

cdr3_aa: CASSLGQATGELFF
cdr3_nt: TGTGCCAGCAGCTTAGGTCAGGCCACCGGGGAGCTGTTTTTT
j_call: TRBJ2-2
d_call: .
clone_size: .
v_call: TRBV7-2

cdr3_aa: CASSLAAINEQFF
cdr3_nt: TGTGCCAGCAGCCTGGCGGCGATCAATGAGCAGTTCTTC
j_call: TRBJ2-1
d_call: .
clone_size: .
v_call: TRBV11-2

cdr3_aa: CATQGRSNTEAFF
cdr3_nt: TGTGCCACCCAGGGGAGATCGAACACTGAAGCTTTCTTT
j_call: TRBJ1-1
d_call: .
clone_size: .
v_call: TRBV24-1

cdr3_aa: CASSFRIGQLFYGYTF
cdr3_nt: TGTGCCAGCAGTTTCCGCATCGGACAGCTTTTTTATGGCTACACCTTC
j_call: TRBJ1-2
d_call: .
clone_size: .
v_call: TRBV27

cdr3_aa: CASSFTSGLAYEQYF
cdr3_nt: TGTGCCAGCAGCTTCACTAGCGGTCTTGCCTACGAGCAGTACTTC
j_call: TRBJ2-7
d_call: TRBD2
clone_size: .
v_call: TRBV11-3

cdr3_aa: CATNSAENSNQPQHF
cdr3_nt: TGTGCCACCAATTCTGCGGAGAATAGCAATCAGCCCCAGCATTTT
j_call: TRBJ1-5
d_call: .
clone_size: .
v_call: TRBV6-6

cdr3_aa: CASSLMTGGHYNEQFF
cdr3_nt: TGTGCCAGCAGCTTAATGACGGGAGGACATTACAATGAGCAGTTCTTC
j_call: TRBJ2-1
d_call: TRBD2
clone_size: .
v_call: TRBV11-2

cdr3_aa: CASSTDSIINYGYTF
cdr3_nt: TGTGCCAGCAGTACGGACAGTATCATTAACTATGGCTACACCTTC
j_call: TRBJ1-2
d_call: .
clone_size: .
v_call: TRBV6-5

cdr3_aa: CASSLGQTNSPLHF
cdr3_nt: TGTGCCAGCAGCTTGGGACAGACTAATTCACCCCTCCACTTT
j_call: TRBJ1-6
d_call: .
clone_size: .
v_call: TRBV5-6

cdr3_aa: CASSRNRVEQYF
cdr3_nt: TGTGCCAGCAGCCGCAACAGGGTCGAGCAGTACTTC
j_call: TRBJ2-7
d_call: .
clone_size: .
v_call: TRBV7-2

cdr3_aa: CASSLAGTSGSSYEQYF
cdr3_nt: TGCGCCAGCAGCTTGGCTGGGACTAGCGGGAGTTCCTACGAGCAGTACTTC
j_call: TRBJ2-7
d_call: TRBD2
clone_size: .
v_call: TRBV5-1

cdr3_aa: CASSLSAGDYGYTF
cdr3_nt: TGTGCCAGCAGTTTATCGGCGGGGGACTATGGCTACACCTTC
j_call: TRBJ1-2
d_call: .
clone_size: .
v_call: TRBV28

cdr3_aa: CASSQRAPGQGRETQYF
cdr3_nt: TGTGCCAGCAGCCAGCGCGCGCCGGGACAGGGTAGGGAGACCCAGTACTTC
j_call: TRBJ2-5
d_call: TRBD1
clone_size: .
v_call: TRBV3-1/TRBV3-2

cdr3_aa: CASGTGVDRVEQFF
cdr3_nt: TGTGCCAGCGGAACGGGAGTCGATCGGGTTGAGCAGTTCTTC
j_call: TRBJ2-1
d_call: .
clone_size: .
v_call: TRBV27

cdr3_aa: CASSLDRGGTEAFF
cdr3_nt: TGTGCCAGCAGCTTAGACAGGGGAGGCACTGAAGCTTTCTTT
j_call: TRBJ1-1
d_call: TRBD1
clone_size: once
v_call: TRBV7-8

cdr3_aa: CSASLSRYEQYF
cdr3_nt: TGCAGTGCTAGTTTGTCGCGGTACGAGCAGTACTTC
j_call: TRBJ2-7
d_call: .
clone_size: .
v_call: TRBV20-1

cdr3_aa: CATSSRDYQGNEQFF
cdr3_nt: TGTGCCACCAGCTCCCGGGACTACCAAGGCAATGAGCAGTTCTTC
j_call: TRBJ2-1
d_call: TRBD2
clone_size: .
v_call: TRBV15

cdr3_aa: CASETSGHGGEQYF
cdr3_nt: TGTGCCAGCGAAACTAGCGGACATGGGGGCGAGCAGTACTTC
j_call: TRBJ2-7
d_call: TRBD2
clone_size: .
v_call: TRBV9

cdr3_aa: CASSHKQGQGYGYTF
cdr3_nt: TGTGCCAGTAGTCATAAACAGGGACAGGGCTATGGCTACACCTTC
j_call: TRBJ1-2
d_call: TRBD1
clone_size: .
v_call: TRBV19